Listed here are 27 T cell receptor beta chains from one sample, sequenced in a study of shared clonotypes between healthy human individuals. The method was immunoSEQ multiplex PCR; TCRdb's version includes in-frame clones alone and lacks a portion of them. The table has about 660,000 clones, roughly 70% seen once. The sample comprised memory CD4+ T cells sorted from blood. Subset here: CD45RA-negative fraction. The source of these receptors is a woman in her twenties or thirties in good health.

Notes on this clone: Possible read error: a much larger clone is one base away. The identical CDR3 is also encoded by other nucleotide sequences in the sample. The gene calls are TRBV11-2 and TRBJ1-1; D remains ambiguous. Trimming shortened V by 5 bases and J by 3 bases, and 10 bases separated the two germline ends. Per germline, CDR1 SGHAT and CDR2 FQNNGV. The CDR3 covers 13 residues. The CDR3 region is CASSPQRDTEAFF. The CDR3 DNA reads TGTGCCAGCAGCCCACAACGGGACACTGAAGCTTTCTTT. Based on the CDR3 plus reference TRBV11-2 and TRBJ1-1, the full variable domain is EAGVAQSPRYKIIEKRQSVAFWCNPISGHATLYWYQQILGQGPKLLIQFQNNGVVDDSQLPKDRFSAERLKGVDSTLKIQPAKLEDSAVYLCASSPQRDTEAFFGQGTRLTVV.

The chain uses TRBV7-3 and TRBJ1-5; D not certain. The V gene lost 4 bases and the J gene lost 10 bases, with 5 bases spanning the gap. The CDR3 covers 10 residues. In germline, CDR1 is SGHTA, CDR2 FQGTGA. CDR3 sequence: CASSSRPQHF. The CDR3 nucleotides read TGTGCCAGCAGCTCTCGTCCCCAGCATTTT.

This clone has a handful of counts. CDR3 DNA: TGTGCCAGCAGTGGACTAGCGGGAGGGGAGCAGTTCTTC. It yields the protein CASSGLAGGEQFF. This chain joins TRBV2 and TRBJ2-1; 14 bases line up with TRBD2. The CDR3 is 13 residues long. The J segment lost 10 bases and the V segment lost 4 bases, leaving 0 bases of the junction unmatched. The germline V gene has CDR1 SNHLY and CDR2 FYNNEI.

A single count supports this clone. This chain joins TRBV28 and TRBJ2-7; D ambiguous. Trimming removed 2 bases from V and 2 bases from J, with 10 bases in between. The CDR3 covers 14 residues. Germline V gene lookup returns CDR1 MDHEN and CDR2 SYDVKM. CDR3 sequence: CASSLVGFPYEQYF. The CDR3 nucleotides read TGTGCCAGCAGTTTAGTAGGGTTTCCCTACGAGCAGTACTTC.

Details on this clone: This sample includes further DNA sequences coding for the same CDR3. The chain has TRBV11-2 and TRBJ1-1; no firm D call. This CDR3 has 13 residues. Germline lookup yields CDR1 SGHAT and CDR2 FQNNGV. With 5 bases removed from V and 3 bases from J, the gap between germline ends came to 10 bases. The CDR3 sequence: CASSRTRDTEAFF. DNA for the CDR3: TGTGCCAGCAGCCGGACGCGGGACACTGAAGCTTTCTTT.

Here the CDR3 reads CASSSWTMDEQYF. The CDR3, as DNA: TGTGCCAGCAGCTCCTGGACCATGGACGAGCAGTACTTC. This sequence joins TRBV5-5 and TRBJ2-7, with D unresolved. The V and J ends lost 3 bases and 5 bases respectively, with 12 bases between them. In germline, CDR1 is SGHKS, CDR2 YYEKEE (reference sequence). This CDR3 region has 13 residues.

This clone has a handful of counts. This chain uses TRBV2 with TRBJ2-7, with TRBD1 matching 8 bases. Per the germline V gene, CDR1 is SNHLY and CDR2 is FYNNEI. The ends lost 7 bases at V and 4 bases at J; junction bases unmatched: 9. The CDR3 loop spans 14 amino acids. The CDR3, as DNA: TGTGCCAGCAACGGACAGGGACGTTTGTACGAGCAGTACTTC. This sequence encodes CASNGQGRLYEQYF.

The V gene is TRBV7-2, the J gene TRBJ2-7, with 9 nucleotides matching TRBD2. CDR3 length equals 16 residues. The germline V gene has CDR1 SGHTA and CDR2 FQGNSA. V shed 5 bases, J shed 0 bases, and the junction held 8 bases outside the gene matches. For the CDR3, the DNA is TGTGCCAGCAGCCATTCTAGCGGGAAGAGCTCCTACGAGCAGTACTTC. Translation gives CASSHSSGKSSYEQYF.

The chain carries TRBV5-5 and TRBJ2-5; D not certain. This CDR3 has 13 residues. CDR1 is SGHKS, CDR2 YYEKEE, per germline (reference sequence). With 3 bases removed from V and 7 bases from J, the gap between germline ends came to 13 bases. The CDR3 nucleotides are TGTGCCAGCAGCTCCCCCCCCATACCGACCCAGTACTTC. It yields the protein CASSSPPIPTQYF.

This chain joins TRBV29-1 and TRBJ2-7; 9 positions agree with TRBD1. Germline assignment: CDR1 SQVTM and CDR2 ANQGSEA. V gave up 4 bases and J gave up 5 bases; unmatched junction bases: 3. This CDR3 is built from 12 residues. Written as DNA, the CDR3 is TGCAGCGTTGGGGGACAGGGAAACGAGCAGTACTTC. As protein: CSVGGQGNEQYF.

This clone was recorded a few times. The chain recombines TRBV29-1 with TRBJ2-7; D is undetermined. Trimming removed 7 bases from V and 5 bases from J, with 12 bases in between. This CDR3 comprises 11 residues. CDR1 SQVTM and CDR2 ANQGSEA come from the germline V gene. The CDR3 sequence is CSAFVYDEQYF. CDR3 DNA: TGCAGCGCCTTCGTTTATGACGAGCAGTACTTC.

This rearrangement joins TRBV19 to TRBJ1-5; D gene ambiguous. CDR3 length: 13 residues. Per the germline V gene, CDR1 is LNHDA and CDR2 is SQIVND (reference sequence). V lost 3 bases and J 4 bases, leaving 7 bases between the germline ends. CDR3: CASSIQQNQPQHF. DNA for the CDR3: TGTGCCAGTAGTATTCAGCAGAATCAGCCCCAGCATTTT.

CDR3 in amino acids: CASSSGAGALGAEAFF. The CDR3 DNA reads as TGTGCCAGCAGTTCTGGGGCCGGAGCCTTGGGGGCTGAAGCTTTCTTT. The rearrangement uses TRBV28 and TRBJ1-1; perhaps TRBD1 as D (5 bases). Germline CDR1 and CDR2: MDHEN and SYDVKM. Between the trimmed V and J ends, which lost 4 bases and 6 bases, there was a span of 21 bases. There are 16 residues in the CDR3.

The chain links TRBV6-5 to TRBJ2-5; TRBD1 might be the D (5 bases). The CDR3 totals 14 residues. CDR1 is MNHEY and CDR2 is SVGAGI in the germline V gene. V gave up 6 bases and J gave up 5 bases, with 16 bases separating them. CDR3 sequence (DNA): TGTGCCAGCAGAAAGGACACCAGACGGGAGACCCAGTACTTC. It specifies CASRKDTRRETQYF.

The CDR3 DNA follows: TGTGCCAGCAGCCGCCGGGGGCGCTTGGACTATGGCTACACCTTC. Translation: CASSRRGRLDYGYTF. The chain has TRBV6-5 and TRBJ1-2, with D maybe TRBD1 (6 bases). V gave up 6 bases and J gave up 3 bases, with 17 bases separating them. This CDR3 is built from 15 residues. Germline V gene lookup returns CDR1 MNHEY and CDR2 SVGAGI.

This chain joins TRBV28 and TRBJ1-4; D ambiguous. V dropped 4 bases and J dropped 5 bases, with 5 bases sitting between them. Germline V lookup: CDR1 MDHEN, CDR2 SYDVKM. The CDR3 sequence is 12 residues long. CDR3 amino acids: CASSSSNEKLFF. The CDR3 DNA reads as TGTGCCAGCAGTTCCTCAAATGAAAAACTGTTTTTT.

The genes are TRBV7-9 and TRBJ2-3, with no clear D. CDR3 length: 15 amino acids. Trimming left V 1 base short and J 0 bases short, with 8 bases between. The germline V gene encodes CDR1 SEHNR and CDR2 FQNEAQ (reference sequence). The CDR3 nucleotides are TGTGCCAGCAGCTTAGGGCGCTCTAGCACAGATACGCAGTATTTT. Protein product: CASSLGRSSTDTQYF.

The gene calls are TRBV5-8 and TRBJ2-5; a weak D match, TRBD2 (6 bases). The CDR3 extends over 13 amino acids. Trimming took off 1 base at V and 4 bases at J, with 8 bases between the two ends. CDR1 and CDR2 (germline): SGHTS, YDEGEE. This CDR3 reads CASSLLGGETQYF. CDR3 in DNA: TGTGCCAGCAGCTTGTTGGGAGGAGAGACCCAGTACTTC.

The chain is built from TRBV19 and TRBJ1-5; D is perhaps TRBD1 (5 bases). The CDR3 length is 16 residues. V lost 5 bases to trimming and J lost 0 bases, with 14 bases between them. Germline values: CDR1 LNHDA, CDR2 SQIVND (reference sequence). The CDR3 bases are TGTGCCAGTAGTCGAGGTGGGGGGGGTAGCAATCAGCCCCAGCATTTT. Protein product: CASSRGGGGSNQPQHF.

The chain has TRBV7-7 and TRBJ2-5; TRBD1 agrees at 9 bases. Gene TRBJ2-7 matches the end of the DNA better, so the J call may be wrong. CDR3 size: 15 residues. The germline V gene has CDR1 SSHAT and CDR2 FNYEAQ (reference sequence). The CDR3 sequence: CASSFGTGNTYEQYF. The CDR3, as DNA: TGTGCCAGCAGCTTTGGGACAGGGAACACCTACGAGCAGTACTTC.

The CDR3 DNA is TGCAGCGTTGAAGATCCCCCGACGGGCCAAAAACTGTTTTTT. It translates to CSVEDPPTGQKLFF. This rearrangement joins TRBV29-1 to TRBJ1-4; no definite D call. Trimming shortened V by 0 bases and J by 9 bases, and 14 bases separated the two germline ends. Germline V lookup: CDR1 SQVTM, CDR2 ANQGSEA. The CDR3 is 14 residues long.

The CDR3 sequence is CASSFRPGLPYWDTQYF. The CDR3 nucleotides read TGTGCCAGCAGCTTCCGCCCGGGACTCCCATATTGGGATACGCAGTATTTT. This rearrangement joins TRBV7-9 to TRBJ2-3; a weak D match, TRBD2 (6 bases). There are 17 residues in the CDR3. Trimming removed 3 bases from V and 6 bases from J, with 22 bases in between. Germline-derived CDR1 and CDR2 are SEHNR and FQNEAQ (reference sequence). Full variable domain (rest looked up from reference TRBV7-9 and TRBJ2-3): DTGVSQNPRHKITKRGQNVTFRCDPISEHNRLYWYRQTLGQGPEFLTYFQNEAQLEKSRLLSDRFSAERPKGSFSTLEIQRTEQGDSAMYLCASSFRPGLPYWDTQYFGPGTRLTVL.

The V call is TRBV11-2, the J call TRBJ2-7; 14 positions match TRBD2. The V segment lost 5 bases and the J segment 0 bases; nucleotides outside the gene matches: 12. This CDR3 spans 19 amino acids. Germline CDR1 reads SGHAT; CDR2 reads FQNNGV. This chain's CDR3 is CASSHPTGTSGSSSYEQYF. The CDR3 DNA sequence: TGTGCCAGCAGCCACCCGACCGGGACTAGCGGGAGTAGCTCCTACGAGCAGTACTTC.

J is TRBJ2-2 and V is TRBV5-4, with TRBD2 identical over 13 bases. Germline CDR1 reads SGHNT; CDR2 reads YYREEE (reference sequence). The CDR3 has 17 amino acids. V lost 0 bases, J lost 1 base, and 0 bases stayed unmatched. In DNA form, the CDR3 reads TGTGCCAGCAGCTTGGGGACTAGCGGGAGGAACACCGGGGAGCTGTTTTTT. It is translated as CASSLGTSGRNTGELFF.

In this sample, this clone turned up a few times. The chain uses TRBV28 and TRBJ2-7, with 8 bases aligning to TRBD1. The V segment lost 6 bases and the J segment 7 bases; nucleotides outside the gene matches: 11. CDR3 length equals 14 residues. CDR1 is MDHEN, CDR2 SYDVKM, per germline. CDR3 in amino acids: CASSGQGVGWEQYF. CDR3 DNA sequence: TGTGCCAGCAGCGGACAGGGAGTGGGGTGGGAGCAGTACTTC. Looking up the rest from reference TRBV28 and TRBJ2-7 gives the full variable domain: DVKVTQSSRYLVKRTGEKVFLECVQDMDHENMFWYRQDPGLGLRLIYFSYDVKMKEKGDIPEGYSVSREKKERFSLILESASTNQTSMYLCASSGQGVGWEQYFGPGTRLTVT.

The gene calls are TRBV27 and TRBJ1-5; D not resolved. Deletions cut 6 bases from V and 2 bases from J, with 20 bases between. The CDR3 extends over 17 amino acids. Germline lookup yields CDR1 MNHEY and CDR2 SMNVEV (reference sequence). In nucleotides, the CDR3 is TGTGCCAGCAGCCTCGGGGTGGGGTTTGGGGGCAATCAGCCCCAGCATTTT. It encodes CASSLGVGFGGNQPQHF.

The chain employs TRBV28 and TRBJ2-2; either TRBD1 or TRBD2 may fit D (5 bases each). CDR3 length: 15 residues. CDR1 is MDHEN, CDR2 SYDVKM, per germline. V was pared by 5 bases and J by 5 bases, with 15 bases between. The CDR3 sequence: CASSPGRWRTGELFF. The CDR3 region has the DNA TGTGCCAGCAGTCCAGGGAGATGGAGGACCGGGGAGCTGTTTTTT. The full variable domain, with the rest looked up from reference TRBV28 and TRBJ2-2, is DVKVTQSSRYLVKRTGEKVFLECVQDMDHENMFWYRQDPGLGLRLIYFSYDVKMKEKGDIPEGYSVSREKKERFSLILESASTNQTSMYLCASSPGRWRTGELFFGEGSRLTVL.